This TCR beta chain was captured by sequencing in a study of blood T cells in healthy people across ages. General observations from the study: It was not known whether donors were CMV positive (a possible confounder of expanded clonotype changes).

In terms of origin and age, donors were healthy Caucasian individuals from Russia aged roughly 6 to 95. About this clonotype itself: What it recognizes is unknown.

A second PCR of 7 to 11 cycles used a sample-barcoded 5' primer and a J-beta primer mix. Every sample produced at least 2.5 million CDR3-containing paired-end reads. TCRdb passed the 5' RACE reads through MiXCR, listing each CDR3 protein once. This table holds about 1 million distinct CDR3 sequences, roughly 45% found once. V was pared by 2 bases and J by 6 bases, with 8 bases between. CDR1 MNHEY and CDR2 SVGAGI come from the germline V gene. The CDR3 has 13 amino acids. This rearrangement joins TRBV6-5 to TRBJ2-1; tentatively, D is TRBD1 (6 bases). Sequences were obtained from blood. The sequence was collected from an older woman in good health. CDR3 DNA sequence: TGTGCCAGCAGTTACGGCAGGGGCAATGAGCAGTTCTTC. Protein: CASSYGRGNEQFF.